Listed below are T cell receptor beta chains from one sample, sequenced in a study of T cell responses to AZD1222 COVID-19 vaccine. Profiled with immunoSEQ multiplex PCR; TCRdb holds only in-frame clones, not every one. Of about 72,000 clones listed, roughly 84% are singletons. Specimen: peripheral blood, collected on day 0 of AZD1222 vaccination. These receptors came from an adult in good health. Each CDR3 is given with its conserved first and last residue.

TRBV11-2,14,CASSLNWRGGELFF
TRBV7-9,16,CASSLRDRLAGNTIYF
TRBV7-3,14,CASSSGGGSYEQYF
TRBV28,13,CASSGGDQETQYF
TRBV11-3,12,CASSLGGAGFTF
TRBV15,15,CATSRDRTGSAGYTF
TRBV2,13,CASSASRNEKLFF
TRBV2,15,CASTRGGGLITEAFF
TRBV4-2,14,CASSQEARDSPLHF
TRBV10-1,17,CTSSEPEQGMVNTEAFF
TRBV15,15,CATSRDLGKNEKLFF
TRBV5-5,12,CASSFGGDTQYF
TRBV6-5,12,CASSYSDQPQHF
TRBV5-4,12,CASSSDRYEQYF
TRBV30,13,CAWRGARLGEQYF
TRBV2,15,CASSEDSISGNTIYF
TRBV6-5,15,CASSPGQSMNTEAFF
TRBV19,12,CASSKDNYGYTF
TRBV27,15,CASSLTVGSYNEQFF
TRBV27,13,CASSGTVNGELFF
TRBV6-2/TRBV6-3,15,CASSYGRGGIETQYF
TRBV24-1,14,CATSDVGSNQPQHF
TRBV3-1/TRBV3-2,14,CASSQEGSNSPLHF
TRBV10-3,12,CASKTVGQPQHF
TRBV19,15,CASTSDRNFYSPLHF